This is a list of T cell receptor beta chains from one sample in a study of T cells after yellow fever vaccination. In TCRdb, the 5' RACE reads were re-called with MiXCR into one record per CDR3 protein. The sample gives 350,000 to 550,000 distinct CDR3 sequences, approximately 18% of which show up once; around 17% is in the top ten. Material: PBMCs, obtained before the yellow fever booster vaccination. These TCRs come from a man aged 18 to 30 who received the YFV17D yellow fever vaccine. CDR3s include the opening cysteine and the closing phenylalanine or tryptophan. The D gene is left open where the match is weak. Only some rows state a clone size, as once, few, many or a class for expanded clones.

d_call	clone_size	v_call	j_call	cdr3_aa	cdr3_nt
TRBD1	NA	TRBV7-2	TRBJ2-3	CASSPQGSWTDTQYF	TGTGCCAGCAGCCCACAGGGGTCATGGACAGATACGCAGTATTTT
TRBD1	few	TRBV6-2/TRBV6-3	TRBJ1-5	CASSLGTVSNQPQHF	TGTGCCAGCAGCCTTGGGACAGTCAGCAATCAGCCCCAGCATTTT
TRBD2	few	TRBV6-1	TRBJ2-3	CASSESGGYTQYF	TGTGCCAGCAGTGAATCGGGGGGTTATACGCAGTATTTT
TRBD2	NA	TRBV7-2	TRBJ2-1	CASTQRGGRYNEQFF	TGTGCCAGCACTCAGCGGGGGGGCCGGTACAATGAGCAGTTCTTC
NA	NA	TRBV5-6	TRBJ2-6	CASTFSGANVLTF	TGTGCCAGCACATTCTCTGGGGCCAACGTCCTGACTTTC
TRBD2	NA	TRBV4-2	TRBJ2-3	CASSPLGSSGPSTDTQYF	TGTGCCAGCAGCCCCCTGGGGTCTAGCGGACCTAGCACAGATACGCAGTATTTT
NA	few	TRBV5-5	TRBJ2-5	CASSLLVGETQYF	TGTGCCAGCAGCTTACTAGTGGGGGAGACCCAGTACTTC
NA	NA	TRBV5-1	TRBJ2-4	CASSLGWVAKNIQYF	TGCGCCAGCAGCTTGGGATGGGTGGCCAAAAACATTCAGTACTTC
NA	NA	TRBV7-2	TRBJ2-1	CASRSGGKDEQFF	TGTGCCAGCAGATCAGGGGGGAAGGATGAGCAGTTCTTC
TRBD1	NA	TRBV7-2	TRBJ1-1	CASSSDRVEAFF	TGTGCCAGCAGCTCCGACAGGGTTGAAGCTTTCTTT
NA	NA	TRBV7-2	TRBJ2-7	CASSPPGHEQYF	TGTGCCAGCAGCCCCCCAGGACACGAGCAGTACTTC
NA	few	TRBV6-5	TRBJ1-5	CASSYRGPDQPQHF	TGTGCCAGCAGTTACAGGGGCCCGGATCAGCCCCAGCATTTT
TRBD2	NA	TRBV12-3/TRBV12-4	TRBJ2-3	CASRGRTRSTDTQYF	TGTGCCAGCAGAGGTCGGACTAGGTCGACAGATACGCAGTATTTT
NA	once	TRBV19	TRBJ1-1	CASGDSKTQAFF	TGTGCCAGTGGGGACTCGAAGACTCAAGCTTTCTTT
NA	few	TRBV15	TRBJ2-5	CATTPYLGGETQYF	TGTGCCACCACCCCATACTTGGGCGGCGAGACCCAGTACTTC
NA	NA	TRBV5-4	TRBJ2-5	CASSPQIEETQYF	TGTGCCAGCAGCCCCCAGATAGAAGAGACCCAGTACTTC
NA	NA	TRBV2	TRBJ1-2	CASSGFEGYGYTF	TGTGCCAGCAGTGGTTTCGAGGGCTATGGCTACACCTTC
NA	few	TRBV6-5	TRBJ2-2	CAISVGAVGELFF	TGTGCCATCTCGGTGGGGGCGGTCGGGGAGCTGTTTTTT
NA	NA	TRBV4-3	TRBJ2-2	CASSQDIVGDTGELFF	TGCGCCAGCAGCCAAGATATAGTGGGTGACACCGGGGAGCTGTTTTTT
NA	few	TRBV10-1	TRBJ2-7	CASSESGMAEQYF	TGCGCCAGCAGTGAGTCAGGGATGGCCGAGCAGTACTTC
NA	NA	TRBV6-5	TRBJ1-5	CASSYSRAGQPQHF	TGTGCCAGCAGTTACTCTCGGGCCGGGCAGCCCCAGCATTTT
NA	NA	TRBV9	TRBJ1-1	CASSATGDNTEAFF	TGTGCCAGCAGCGCTACGGGAGATAACACTGAAGCTTTCTTT
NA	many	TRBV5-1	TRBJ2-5	CASSFFGPQETQYF	TGCGCCAGCAGCTTTTTTGGACCCCAAGAGACCCAGTACTTC
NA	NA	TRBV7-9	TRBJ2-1	CASSVAMVSEQFF	TGTGCCAGCAGCGTCGCCATGGTGTCTGAGCAGTTCTTC
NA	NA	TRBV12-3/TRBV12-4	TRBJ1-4	CASSLFLSGEKLFF	TGTGCCAGCAGTTTATTTCTATCGGGTGAAAAACTGTTTTTT
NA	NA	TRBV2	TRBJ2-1	CASRYYNDQFF	TGTGCCAGCAGATACTACAATGATCAGTTCTTC
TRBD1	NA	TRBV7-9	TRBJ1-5	CASSSSGGPFNQPQHF	TGTGCCAGCAGCTCCTCAGGGGGCCCCTTCAATCAGCCCCAGCATTTT
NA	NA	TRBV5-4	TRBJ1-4	CASSSGFGPDSTNEKLFF	TGTGCCAGCAGCTCGGGTTTCGGTCCAGATTCAACTAATGAAAAACTGTTTTTT
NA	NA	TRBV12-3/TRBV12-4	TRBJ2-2	CASSLRGAGGELFF	TGTGCCAGCAGTTTAAGGGGCGCCGGCGGGGAGCTGTTTTTT